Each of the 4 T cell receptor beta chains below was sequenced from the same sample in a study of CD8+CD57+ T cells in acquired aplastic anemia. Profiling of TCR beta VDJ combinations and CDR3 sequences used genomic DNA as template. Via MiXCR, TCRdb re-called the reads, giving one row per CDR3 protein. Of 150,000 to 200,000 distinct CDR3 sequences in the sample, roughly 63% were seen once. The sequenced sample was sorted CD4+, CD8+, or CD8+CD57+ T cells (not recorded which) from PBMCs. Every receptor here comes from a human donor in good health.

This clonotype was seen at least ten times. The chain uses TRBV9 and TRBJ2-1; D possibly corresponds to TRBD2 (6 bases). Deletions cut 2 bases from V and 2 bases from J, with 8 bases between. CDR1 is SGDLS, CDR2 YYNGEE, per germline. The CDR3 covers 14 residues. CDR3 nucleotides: TGTGCCAGCAGCGTTGTAGCGGCCTACAATGAGCAGTTCTTC. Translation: CASSVVAAYNEQFF.

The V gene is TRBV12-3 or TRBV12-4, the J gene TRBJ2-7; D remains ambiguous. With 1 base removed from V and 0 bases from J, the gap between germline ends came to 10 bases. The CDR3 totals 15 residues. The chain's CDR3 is CASSLVDGVSYEQYF. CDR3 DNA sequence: TGTGCCAGCAGTTTAGTGGATGGGGTCTCCTACGAGCAGTACTTC.

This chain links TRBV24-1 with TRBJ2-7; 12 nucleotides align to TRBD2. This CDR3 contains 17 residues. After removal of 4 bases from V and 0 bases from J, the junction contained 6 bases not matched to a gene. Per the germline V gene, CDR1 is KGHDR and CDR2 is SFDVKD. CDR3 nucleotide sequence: TGTGCCACCAGTGAGGGACTAGCGGGTGAGAGCTCCTACGAGCAGTACTTC. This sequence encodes CATSEGLAGESSYEQYF.

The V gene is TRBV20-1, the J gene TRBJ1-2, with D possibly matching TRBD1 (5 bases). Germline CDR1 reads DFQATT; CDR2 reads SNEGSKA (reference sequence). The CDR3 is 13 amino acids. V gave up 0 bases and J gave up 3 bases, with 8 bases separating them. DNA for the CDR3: TGCAGTGCTAGAGATTGGGGGGACTATGGCTACACCTTC. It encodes CSARDWGDYGYTF.